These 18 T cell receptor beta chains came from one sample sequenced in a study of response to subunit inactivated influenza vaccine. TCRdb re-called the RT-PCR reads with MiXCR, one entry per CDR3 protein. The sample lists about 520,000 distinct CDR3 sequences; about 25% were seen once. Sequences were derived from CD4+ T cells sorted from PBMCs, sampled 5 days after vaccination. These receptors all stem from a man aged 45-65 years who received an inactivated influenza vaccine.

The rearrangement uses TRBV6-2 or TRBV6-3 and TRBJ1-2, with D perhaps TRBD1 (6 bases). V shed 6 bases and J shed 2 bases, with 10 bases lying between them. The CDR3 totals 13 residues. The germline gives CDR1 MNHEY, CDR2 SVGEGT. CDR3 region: CASRSQGNYGYTF. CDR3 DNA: TGTGCCAGCAGATCTCAGGGGAACTATGGCTACACCTTC.

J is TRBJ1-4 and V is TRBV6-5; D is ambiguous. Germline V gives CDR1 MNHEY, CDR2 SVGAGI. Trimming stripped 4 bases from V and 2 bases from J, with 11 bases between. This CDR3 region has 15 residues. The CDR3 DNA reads TGTGCCAGCAGTTCCCCCGGAGACACTAATGAAAAACTGTTTTTT. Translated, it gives CASSSPGDTNEKLFF.

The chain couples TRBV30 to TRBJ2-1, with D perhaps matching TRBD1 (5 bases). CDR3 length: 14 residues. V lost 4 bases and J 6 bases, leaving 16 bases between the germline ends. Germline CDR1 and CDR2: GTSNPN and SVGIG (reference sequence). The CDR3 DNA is TGTGCCTGGAACCGGAATTGGGGCGGCAATGAGCAGTTCTTC. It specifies CAWNRNWGGNEQFF.

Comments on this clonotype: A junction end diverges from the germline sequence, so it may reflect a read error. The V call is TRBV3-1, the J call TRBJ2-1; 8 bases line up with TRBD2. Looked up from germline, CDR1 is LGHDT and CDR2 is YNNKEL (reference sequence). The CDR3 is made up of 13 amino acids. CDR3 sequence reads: CAISHPSGGRLFF. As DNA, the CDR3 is TGTGCCATCAGCCATCCGAGCGGGGGCAGGTTGTTCTTC.

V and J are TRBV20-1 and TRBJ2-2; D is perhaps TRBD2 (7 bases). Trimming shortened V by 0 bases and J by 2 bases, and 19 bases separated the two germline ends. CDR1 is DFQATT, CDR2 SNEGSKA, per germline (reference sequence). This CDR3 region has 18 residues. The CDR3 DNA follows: TGCAGTGCTAGAGATGGGGGGGCAGCTAGGATAAACACCGGGGAGCTGTTTTTT. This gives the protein CSARDGGAARINTGELFF.

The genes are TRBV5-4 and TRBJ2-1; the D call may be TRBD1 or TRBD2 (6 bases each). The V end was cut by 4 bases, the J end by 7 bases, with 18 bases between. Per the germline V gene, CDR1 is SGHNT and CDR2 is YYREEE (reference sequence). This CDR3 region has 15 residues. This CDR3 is CASSPLMGAGNEQFF. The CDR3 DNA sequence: TGTGCCAGCAGCCCTTTGATGGGGGCGGGGAATGAGCAGTTCTTC.

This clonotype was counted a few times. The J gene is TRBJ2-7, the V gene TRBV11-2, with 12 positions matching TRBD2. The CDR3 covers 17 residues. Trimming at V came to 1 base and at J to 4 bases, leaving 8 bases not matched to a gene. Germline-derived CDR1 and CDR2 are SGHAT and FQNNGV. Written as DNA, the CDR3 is TGTGCCAGCAGCTTAGTGGCCGCTAGCGGGAGGGGATACGAGCAGTACTTC. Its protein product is CASSLVAASGRGYEQYF. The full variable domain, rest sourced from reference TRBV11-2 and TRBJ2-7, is EAGVAQSPRYKIIEKRQSVAFWCNPISGHATLYWYQQILGQGPKLLIQFQNNGVVDDSQLPKDRFSAERLKGVDSTLKIQPAKLEDSAVYLCASSLVAASGRGYEQYFGPGTRLTVT.

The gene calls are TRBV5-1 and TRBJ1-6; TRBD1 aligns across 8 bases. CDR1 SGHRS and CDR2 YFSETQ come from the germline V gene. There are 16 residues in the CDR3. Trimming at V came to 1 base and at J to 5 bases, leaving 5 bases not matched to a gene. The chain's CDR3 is CASSLTDRVNNSPLHF. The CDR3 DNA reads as TGCGCCAGCAGCTTGACGGACAGGGTGAATAATTCACCCCTCCACTTT.

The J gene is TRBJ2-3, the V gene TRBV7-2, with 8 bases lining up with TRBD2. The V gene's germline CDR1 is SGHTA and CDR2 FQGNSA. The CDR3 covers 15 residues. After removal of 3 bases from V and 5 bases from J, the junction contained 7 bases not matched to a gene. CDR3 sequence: CASSFSGVSGDTQYF. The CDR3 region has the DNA TGTGCCAGCAGCTTTAGCGGGGTCTCGGGAGATACGCAGTATTTT.

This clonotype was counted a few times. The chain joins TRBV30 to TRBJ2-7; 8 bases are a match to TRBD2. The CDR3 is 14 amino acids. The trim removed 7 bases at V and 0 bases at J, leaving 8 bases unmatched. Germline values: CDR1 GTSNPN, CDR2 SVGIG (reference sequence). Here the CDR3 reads CALISGKNSYEQYF. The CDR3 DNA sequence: TGTGCCTTGATTAGCGGGAAAAACTCCTACGAGCAGTACTTC.

The CDR3 bases are TGCAGTACCTTTAGCGGCCTAAGCTCCTACGAGCAGTACTTC. Amino acid sequence: CSTFSGLSSYEQYF. This chain links TRBV20-1 with TRBJ2-7; a possible D gene is TRBD2 (6 bases). CDR3 length: 14 amino acids. Germline V gene data show CDR1 as DFQATT and CDR2 as SNEGSKA (reference sequence). V was trimmed by 8 bases and J by 0 bases, leaving 17 bases between them.

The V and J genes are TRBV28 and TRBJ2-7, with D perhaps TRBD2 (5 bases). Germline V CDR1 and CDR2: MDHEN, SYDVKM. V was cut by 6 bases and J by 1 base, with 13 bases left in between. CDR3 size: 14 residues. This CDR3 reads CASRLGGLSYEQYF. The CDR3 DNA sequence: TGTGCCAGCAGACTTGGAGGTTTATCCTACGAGCAGTACTTC.

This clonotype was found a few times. The CDR3 is CASSSGTSSDTQYF. CDR3 sequence (DNA): TGTGCCAGCAGTTCCGGGACTTCATCAGATACGCAGTATTTT. This chain connects TRBV6-5 to TRBJ2-3; tentative D call: TRBD2 (6 bases). V was cut by 4 bases and J by 4 bases, with 12 bases left in between. Germline V gene data show CDR1 as MNHEY and CDR2 as SVGAGI. This CDR3 has 14 amino acids.

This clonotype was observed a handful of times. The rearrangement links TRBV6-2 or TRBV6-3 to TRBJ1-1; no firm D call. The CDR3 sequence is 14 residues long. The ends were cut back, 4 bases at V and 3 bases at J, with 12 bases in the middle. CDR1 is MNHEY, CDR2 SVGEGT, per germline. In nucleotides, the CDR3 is TGTGCCAGCAGTTCTTCCCAGACTGACACTGAAGCTTTCTTT. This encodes CASSSSQTDTEAFF.

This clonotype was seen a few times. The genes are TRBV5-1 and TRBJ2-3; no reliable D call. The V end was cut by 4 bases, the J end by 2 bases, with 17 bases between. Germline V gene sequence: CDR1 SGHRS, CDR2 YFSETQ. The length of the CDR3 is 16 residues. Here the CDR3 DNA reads TGCGCCAGCAGCCCCCCCCTAATAGGCGACACAGATACGCAGTATTTT. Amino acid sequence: CASSPPLIGDTDTQYF.

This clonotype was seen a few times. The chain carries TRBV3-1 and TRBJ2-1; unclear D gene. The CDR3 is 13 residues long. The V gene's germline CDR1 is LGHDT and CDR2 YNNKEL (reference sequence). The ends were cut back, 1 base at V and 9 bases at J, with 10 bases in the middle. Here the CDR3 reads CASSQGQGFEQFF. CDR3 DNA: TGTGCCAGCAGCCAAGGCCAAGGGTTTGAGCAGTTCTTC.

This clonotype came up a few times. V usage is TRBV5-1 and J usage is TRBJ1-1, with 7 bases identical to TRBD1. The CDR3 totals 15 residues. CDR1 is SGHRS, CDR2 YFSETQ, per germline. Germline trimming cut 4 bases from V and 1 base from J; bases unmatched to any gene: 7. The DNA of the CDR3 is TGCGCCAGCAGCCACGTCCGGGACAGGAACACTGAAGCTTTCTTT. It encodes CASSHVRDRNTEAFF.

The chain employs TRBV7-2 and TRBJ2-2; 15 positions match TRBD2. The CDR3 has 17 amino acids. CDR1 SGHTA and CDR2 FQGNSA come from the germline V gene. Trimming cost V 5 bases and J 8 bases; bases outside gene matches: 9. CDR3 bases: TGTGCCAGCAGCCCCCAAAGGACTAGCGGGAGGGCGGGGGAGCTGTTTTTT. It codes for CASSPQRTSGRAGELFF.